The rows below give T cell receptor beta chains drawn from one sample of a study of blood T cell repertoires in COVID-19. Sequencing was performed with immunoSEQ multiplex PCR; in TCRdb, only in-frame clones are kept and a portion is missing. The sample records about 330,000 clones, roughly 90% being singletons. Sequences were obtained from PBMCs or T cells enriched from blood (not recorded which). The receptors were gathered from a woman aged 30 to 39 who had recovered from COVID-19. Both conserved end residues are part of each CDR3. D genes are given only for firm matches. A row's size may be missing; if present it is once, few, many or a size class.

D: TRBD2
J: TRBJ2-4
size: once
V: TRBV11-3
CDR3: CASSLGGGVAGVKNIQYF
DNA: TGTGCCAGCAGCTTAGGGGGTGGGGTAGCGGGAGTGAAGAACATTCAGTACTTC

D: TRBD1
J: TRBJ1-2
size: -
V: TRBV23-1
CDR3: CASSQPGQGYGYTF
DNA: TGCGCCAGCAGTCAACCTGGACAGGGGTATGGCTACACCTTC

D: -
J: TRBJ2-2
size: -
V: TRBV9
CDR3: CASSDSSHTGELFF
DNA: TGTGCCAGCAGCGATTCTAGCCACACCGGGGAGCTGTTTTTT

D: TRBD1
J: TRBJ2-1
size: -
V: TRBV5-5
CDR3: CASSGAGTGSFLREQFF
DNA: TGTGCCAGCAGCGGGGCCGGGACAGGGTCTTTTTTGCGTGAGCAGTTCTTC

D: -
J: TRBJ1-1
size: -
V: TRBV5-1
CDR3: CASSPMGQGNTEAFF
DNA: TGCGCCAGCAGCCCCATGGGGCAAGGGAACACTGAAGCTTTCTTT

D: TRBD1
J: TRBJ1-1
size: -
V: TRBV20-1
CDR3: CSAEGQGEAFF
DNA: TGCAGTGCTGAAGGACAGGGGGAAGCTTTCTTT

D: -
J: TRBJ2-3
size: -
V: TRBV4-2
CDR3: CASSQDSSAVQGTDTQYF
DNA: TGTGCCAGCAGCCAAGATAGTTCGGCGGTTCAGGGGACAGATACGCAGTATTTT

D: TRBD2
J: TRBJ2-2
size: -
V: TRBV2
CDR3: CASKTSGGPTGELFF
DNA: TGTGCCAGCAAAACTAGCGGGGGACCAACCGGGGAGCTGTTTTTT

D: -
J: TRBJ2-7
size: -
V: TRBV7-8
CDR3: CASSREVFRTDSSYEQYF
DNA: TGTGCCAGCAGCCGAGAGGTTTTTCGGACAGATTCATCCTACGAGCAGTACTTC

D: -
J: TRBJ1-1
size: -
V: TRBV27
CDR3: CASSLRWGVPAFF
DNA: TGTGCCAGCAGTTTAAGATGGGGCGTCCCTGCTTTCTTT

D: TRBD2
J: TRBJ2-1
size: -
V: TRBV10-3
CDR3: CAISEHPGGHNEQFF
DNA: TGTGCCATCAGTGAACACCCGGGGGGGCACAATGAGCAGTTCTTC

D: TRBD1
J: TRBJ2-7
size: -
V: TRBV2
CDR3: CASVNRDRGYEQYF
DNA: TGTGCCAGCGTAAACCGAGACAGGGGATACGAGCAGTACTTC

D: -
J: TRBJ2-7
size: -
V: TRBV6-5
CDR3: CASRSPGLRGEQYF
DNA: TGTGCCAGCAGAAGCCCGGGTCTAAGGGGCGAGCAGTACTTC

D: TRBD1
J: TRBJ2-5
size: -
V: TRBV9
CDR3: CASSVGDRGWETQYF
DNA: TGTGCCAGCAGCGTAGGGGACAGGGGGTGGGAGACCCAGTACTTC

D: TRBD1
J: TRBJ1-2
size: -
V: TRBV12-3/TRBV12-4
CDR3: CASSLGRGYGYTF
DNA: TGTGCCAGCAGTTTGGGCAGGGGGTATGGCTACACCTTC

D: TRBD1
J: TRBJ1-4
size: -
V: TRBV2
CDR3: CASQKTGAAEKLFF
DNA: TGTGCCAGCCAAAAGACAGGGGCGGCTGAAAAACTGTTTTTT

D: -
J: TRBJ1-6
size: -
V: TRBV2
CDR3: CASSVGGRASNSPLHF
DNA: TGTGCCAGCAGTGTGGGGGGACGGGCCAGCAATTCACCCCTCCACTTT

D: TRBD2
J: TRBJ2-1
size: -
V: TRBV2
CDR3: CASSVLAGEPNEQFF
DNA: TGTGCCAGCAGTGTCCTAGCGGGAGAACCCAATGAGCAGTTCTTC

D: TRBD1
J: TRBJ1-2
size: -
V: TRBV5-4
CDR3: CASSKQGAHYGYTF
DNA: TGTGCCAGCAGCAAACAGGGGGCCCACTATGGCTACACCTTC

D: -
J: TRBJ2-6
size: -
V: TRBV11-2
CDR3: CASSRPERGFGGANVLTF
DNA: TGTGCCAGCAGCCGTCCCGAGAGGGGGTTCGGTGGGGCCAACGTCCTGACTTTC

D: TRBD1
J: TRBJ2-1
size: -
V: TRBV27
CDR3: CASSQTGVAYNEQFF
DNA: TGTGCCAGCAGTCAGACAGGGGTCGCCTACAATGAGCAGTTCTTC

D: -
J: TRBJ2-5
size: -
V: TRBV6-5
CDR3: CASSPAPQGRETQYF
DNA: TGTGCCAGCAGTCCGGCGCCACAGGGTAGGGAGACCCAGTACTTC

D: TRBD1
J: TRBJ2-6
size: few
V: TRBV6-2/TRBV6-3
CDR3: CASSPTGKYRLSGANVLTF
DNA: TGTGCCAGCAGCCCGACAGGGAAGTACCGCCTCTCTGGGGCCAACGTCCTGACTTTC

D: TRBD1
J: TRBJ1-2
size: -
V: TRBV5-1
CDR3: CASRTGTGMVGYTF
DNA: TGCGCCAGCAGAACCGGGACAGGGATGGTTGGCTACACCTTC

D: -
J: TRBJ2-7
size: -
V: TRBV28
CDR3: CASSPTYEQYF
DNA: TGTGCCAGCAGTCCAACCTACGAGCAGTACTTC

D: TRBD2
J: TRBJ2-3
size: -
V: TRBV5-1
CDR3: CASSLPSGSTDTQYF
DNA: TGCGCCAGCAGCTTACCTAGCGGAAGCACAGATACGCAGTATTTT

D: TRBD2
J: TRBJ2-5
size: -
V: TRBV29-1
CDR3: CSVAGTSGGHLWTQYF
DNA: TGCAGCGTTGCCGGGACTAGTGGCGGACACCTTTGGACCCAGTACTTC

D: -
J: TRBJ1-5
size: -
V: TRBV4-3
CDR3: CASSQDRGYYQPQHF
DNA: TGCGCCAGCAGCCAAGATAGGGGGTATTACCAGCCCCAGCATTTT

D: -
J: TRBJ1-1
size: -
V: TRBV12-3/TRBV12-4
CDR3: CASSFQSEAFF
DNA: TGTGCCAGCAGTTTTCAGTCTGAAGCTTTCTTT

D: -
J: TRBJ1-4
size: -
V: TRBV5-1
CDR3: CASRAGPVNEKLFF
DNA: TGCGCCAGCCGCGCGGGTCCGGTTAATGAAAAACTGTTTTTT

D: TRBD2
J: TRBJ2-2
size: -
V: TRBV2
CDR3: CASRTSMTGELFF
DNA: TGTGCCAGCCGGACTAGCATGACCGGGGAGCTGTTTTTT

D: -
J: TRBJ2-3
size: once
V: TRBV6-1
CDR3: CASSEMWGQSTDTQYF
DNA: TGTGCCAGCAGTGAAATGTGGGGCCAAAGCACAGATACGCAGTATTTT

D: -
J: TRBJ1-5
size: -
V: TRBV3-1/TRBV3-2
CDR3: CASSQDQGRQWPQHF
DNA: TGTGCCAGCAGCCAAGACCAGGGGCGCCAGTGGCCCCAGCATTTT

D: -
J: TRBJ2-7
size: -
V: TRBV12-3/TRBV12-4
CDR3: CASSGAAEQYF
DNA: TGTGCCAGCAGTGGGGCTGCCGAGCAGTACTTC

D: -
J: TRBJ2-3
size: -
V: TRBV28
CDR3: CASSLLVLSTDTQYF
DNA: TGTGCCAGCAGTTTACTTGTCTTAAGCACAGATACGCAGTATTTT

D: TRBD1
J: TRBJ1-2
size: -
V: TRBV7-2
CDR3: CASSLWDRGRNYGYTF
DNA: TGTGCCAGCAGCTTGTGGGACAGGGGAAGAAACTATGGCTACACCTTC

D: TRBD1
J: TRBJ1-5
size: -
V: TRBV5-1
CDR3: CASSPGTGASNQPQHF
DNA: TGCGCCAGCAGCCCCGGGACAGGGGCTAGCAATCAGCCCCAGCATTTT

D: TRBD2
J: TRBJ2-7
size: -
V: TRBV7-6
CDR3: CASSLYPSGAYEQYF
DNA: TGTGCCAGCAGCTTATATCCTAGCGGAGCCTACGAGCAGTACTTC

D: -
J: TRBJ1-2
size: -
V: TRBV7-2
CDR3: CASSFSQAYGYTF
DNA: TGTGCCAGCAGCTTTTCACAGGCCTATGGCTACACCTTC

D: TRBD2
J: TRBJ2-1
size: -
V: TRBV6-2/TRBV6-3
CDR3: CASSYLGTSGNEQFF
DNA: TGTGCCAGCAGTTACCTTGGGACTAGCGGCAATGAGCAGTTCTTC

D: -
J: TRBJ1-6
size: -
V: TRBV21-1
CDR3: CASPQGYPLLSPLHF
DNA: TGTGCCAGCCCACAGGGGTACCCATTACTTTCACCCCTCCACTTT

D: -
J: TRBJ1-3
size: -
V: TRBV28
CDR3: CASSPNFGNTIYF
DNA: TGTGCCAGCAGCCCAAACTTTGGAAACACCATATATTTT

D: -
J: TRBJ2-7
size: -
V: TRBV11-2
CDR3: CASSLYSRSGYEQYF
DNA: TGTGCCAGCAGCTTATACAGCCGAAGTGGTTACGAGCAGTACTTC

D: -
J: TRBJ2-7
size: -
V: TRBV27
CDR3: CASSFSVTYEQYF
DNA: TGTGCCAGCAGTTTCTCAGTAACCTACGAGCAGTACTTC

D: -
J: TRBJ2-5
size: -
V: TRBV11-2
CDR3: CASSPQRTRQETQYF
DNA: TGTGCCAGCAGCCCACAACGAACGAGGCAAGAGACCCAGTACTTC

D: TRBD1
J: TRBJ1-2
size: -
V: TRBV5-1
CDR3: CASSSGQGADGYTF
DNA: TGCGCCAGCAGCTCGGGACAGGGGGCCGATGGCTACACCTTC

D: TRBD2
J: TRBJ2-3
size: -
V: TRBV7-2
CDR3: CASSLEAPGGFGRYETQYF
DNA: TGTGCCAGCAGCTTAGAAGCGCCAGGCGGGTTCGGGAGGTACGAGACGCAGTATTTT

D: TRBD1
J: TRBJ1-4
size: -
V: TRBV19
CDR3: CASTRDRATNEKLFF
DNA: TGTGCCAGTACCAGGGACAGGGCAACTAATGAAAAACTGTTTTTT